The clone carrying this T cell receptor beta chain came up many times. This sample was taken from a study of Graves' ophthalmopathy and Graves' hyperthyroidism. Amplifying from RNA transcripts, the study obtained TCR beta CDR3 regions. HTBI primers were employed in first-round RT-PCR, then a second-round multiplex PCR followed. TCRdb independently ran MiXCR on the multiplex PCR reads; one entry per CDR3 protein. The sample has approximately 480,000 distinct CDR3 sequences, around an eighth seen once; the top ten hold around 9.8%. Germline assignment: CDR1 SGHTA and CDR2 FQGTGA. This CDR3 spans 13 amino acids. Trimming took 2 bases from V and 4 from J, leaving 8 bases between them.

This chain links TRBV7-3 with TRBJ1-2; D uncertain. This TCR came from a woman in her 30s with Graves' ophthalmopathy. The sequenced sample consisted of blood. The CDR3 region has the DNA TGTGCCAGCAGCTTACCAGGAGGCTATGGCTACACCTTC. It is translated as CASSLPGGYGYTF.